Listed here are 25 T cell receptor beta chains from one sample, sequenced in a study of post-analysis software for immune sequencing data. The authors incorporated unique molecular identifiers into the TCR beta cDNA libraries. MiXCR was run by TCRdb on the PCR reads, yielding one entry per CDR3 protein. This sample has 450,000 to 700,000 distinct CDR3 sequences, with roughly 47% found just once. What these receptors recognize is not known. Whole-study results and caveats: Several TRBV segments occurring more often in patients than controls included TRBV5-6, TRBV5-1 and TRBV20-1.

Sequenced input: blood. These receptors all come from a girl under 18 with multiple sclerosis.

Note on this clonotype: Germline is not matched at one junction end, which may reflect a read error. V gene TRBV18 combines with J gene TRBJ2-7; possibly TRBD2 for D (7 bases). Germline CDR1 is KGHSH and CDR2 is LQKENI. The CDR3 contains 14 residues. CDR3 coding DNA: TGCGCCAGCTCGCGAAACAGGGAGGGCTACGAGCAGTACTTC. Protein: CASSRNREGYEQYF.

The rearrangement links TRBV5-1 to TRBJ2-6, with D possibly called TRBD1 or TRBD2 (5 bases each). Between the trimmed V and J ends, which lost 4 bases and 0 bases, there was a span of 11 bases. The CDR3 is 16 residues long. Germline assignment: CDR1 SGHRS and CDR2 YFSETQ. The CDR3 bases are TGCGCCAGCAGCAAGGGACGGACCTCTGGGGCCAACGTCCTGACTTTC. It specifies CASSKGRTSGANVLTF.

The genes are TRBV5-1 and TRBJ2-1, with TRBD2 matching 7 bases. Germline V gene sequence: CDR1 SGHRS, CDR2 YFSETQ. The CDR3 is 15 residues long. Germline trimming cut 4 bases from V and 7 bases from J; bases unmatched to any gene: 11. The CDR3 loop is CASSMGGSVVNEQFF. CDR3 DNA: TGCGCCAGCAGCATGGGGGGGTCGGTAGTTAATGAGCAGTTCTTC.

This clonotype appeared a few times. This sequence joins TRBV7-2 and TRBJ2-7; TRBD2 agrees at 10 bases. Germline V CDR1 and CDR2: SGHTA, FQGNSA. The CDR3 spans 17 residues. V shed 1 base, J shed 2 bases, and the junction held 8 bases outside the gene matches. The CDR3 nucleotides read TGTGCCAGCAGCTTAGTGGAGTCGGGACTAGCGACCTACGAGCAGTACTTC. This encodes CASSLVESGLATYEQYF.

This rearrangement joins TRBV4-2 to TRBJ2-7; 11 nucleotides agree with TRBD2. The CDR3 consists of 15 residues. Germline loops: CDR1 LGHNA, CDR2 YNFKEQ. V was clipped by 4 bases and J by 2 bases; unmatched bases: 4. CDR3 sequence: CASSPLTSGTYEQYF. The CDR3 coding sequence is TGTGCCAGCAGCCCCTTGACTAGCGGGACCTACGAGCAGTACTTC.

As concerns this clonotype: A read error is likely, as this CDR3 ends without the conserved phenylalanine or tryptophan. The DNA is omitted, as the CDR3 cannot be located on it reliably, and the CDR3 follows TCRdb's listing. The V and J genes are TRBV20-1 and TRBJ2-5; TRBD1 reflects the table's D call only, with no check against the DNA. Germline CDR1 reads DFQATT; CDR2 reads SNEGSKA (reference sequence). The CDR3 spans 16 residues, counting both ends. CDR3: CSAREGGDWWGYTFGS.

The chain joins TRBV5-1 to TRBJ2-1; the match to TRBD1 covers 7 bases. There are 19 residues in the CDR3. V was pared by 4 bases and J by 1 base, with 17 bases of the junction left unmatched. Germline V gene data show CDR1 as SGHRS and CDR2 as YFSETQ. CDR3 sequence: CASSTLGGQAKLSYNEQFF. The CDR3 region has the DNA TGCGCCAGCAGCACCCTCGGTGGACAGGCCAAACTATCCTACAATGAGCAGTTCTTC.

This chain uses TRBV6-4 with TRBJ2-1, with TRBD2 as a possible D gene (5 bases). Per germline, CDR1 MRHNA and CDR2 SNTAGT. V lost 4 bases and J 4 bases, leaving 11 bases between the germline ends. The CDR3 totals 14 residues. In DNA form, the CDR3 reads TGTGCCAGCAGTGGCGGGCCGGGGTACAATGAGCAGTTCTTC. This codes for CASSGGPGYNEQFF.

This clonotype was recorded at least ten times. CDR3 loop: CSASPTAGGSGYTF. In DNA, the CDR3 is TGCAGTGCTAGTCCGACCGCAGGGGGCTCTGGCTACACCTTC. The J gene is TRBJ1-2, the V gene TRBV20-1; 8 bases agree with TRBD1. Germline CDR1 DFQATT, CDR2 SNEGSKA (reference sequence). This CDR3 spans 14 amino acids. Trimming took 3 bases from V and 7 from J; bases not matched to a gene: 10.

This chain connects TRBV12-3 or TRBV12-4 to TRBJ2-1, with a possible D match to TRBD1 (7 bases). This CDR3 region has 15 residues. Trimming removed 7 bases at V and 4 bases at J, with 17 bases between. CDR3 region: CASTFTGDSYNEQFF. The CDR3 DNA sequence: TGTGCCAGCACCTTCACAGGGGACTCTTACAATGAGCAGTTCTTC.

The J gene is TRBJ2-7, the V gene TRBV27; D gene uncertain. Germline assignment: CDR1 MNHEY and CDR2 SMNVEV (reference sequence). V lost 3 bases and J lost 3, with 9 bases in between. This CDR3 region has 13 residues. CDR3 DNA: TGTGCCAGCAGTTTCTCCGGAAACTACGAGCAGTACTTC. Its translation: CASSFSGNYEQYF.

This clonotype was detected a few times. The rearrangement joins TRBV27 to TRBJ2-7; 7 bases align to TRBD1. Per the germline V gene, CDR1 is MNHEY and CDR2 is SMNVEV (reference sequence). The CDR3 covers 14 residues. The V gene end was trimmed by 6 bases and the J gene end by 2 bases; junction bases not matched to a gene: 7. CDR3 protein: CASRLTGATYEQYF. Written as DNA, the CDR3 is TGTGCCAGCAGGCTCACAGGGGCTACCTACGAGCAGTACTTC.

The chain carries TRBV6-2 or TRBV6-3 and TRBJ2-5; 7 bases line up with TRBD2. Germline lookup yields CDR1 MNHEY and CDR2 SVGEGT. V shed 7 bases and J 4 bases; nucleotides not matched to a gene: 6. The CDR3 has 13 amino acids. The CDR3 region is CASNQAGLETQYF. For the CDR3, the DNA is TGTGCCAGCAATCAAGCGGGGCTAGAGACCCAGTACTTC.

The genes are TRBV11-1 and TRBJ2-7; 8 bases map to TRBD1. The CDR3 contains 13 residues. V lost 4 bases to trimming and J lost 5 bases; unmatched junction nucleotides: 4. CDR1 SGHAT and CDR2 FQDESV come from the germline V gene (reference sequence). In DNA, the CDR3 is TGTGCCAGCAGCTGGACAGGGAACGACGAGCAGTACTTC. Translation gives CASSWTGNDEQYF.

This clonotype was detected only a few times. The genes are TRBV28 and TRBJ1-2; D ambiguous. Between the trimmed V and J ends, which lost 6 bases and 1 base, there was a span of 12 bases. This CDR3 contains 14 residues. Germline CDR1 and CDR2: MDHEN and SYDVKM. The CDR3 nucleotides read TGTGCCAGCAGCCCCGGAGGAGATAACTATGGCTACACCTTC. Residues: CASSPGGDNYGYTF.

The J gene is TRBJ1-6, the V gene TRBV9; D is uncertain. The CDR3 covers 14 residues. Germline lookup yields CDR1 SGDLS and CDR2 YYNGEE. Trimming cost V 0 bases and J 8 bases, with 9 bases left between them. CDR3 DNA: TGTGCCAGCAGCGTAGATGGGCAGCATTCACCCCTCCACTTT. It yields the protein CASSVDGQHSPLHF.

This chain links TRBV9 with TRBJ1-2, with D tentatively TRBD1 (5 bases). Germline CDR1 and CDR2: SGDLS and YYNGEE. Trimming left V 9 bases short and J 6 bases short, with 12 bases between. This CDR3 contains 11 residues. Written as DNA, the CDR3 is TGTGCCAATCGGGGGGTAGATGGCTACACCTTC. Amino acid sequence: CANRGVDGYTF.

Only a few counts were recorded for this clonotype. The junction departs from the called germline gene at one end, perhaps through a read error. CDR3 in amino acids: CGAPAGGSTGRSYNEQFF. The CDR3 region has the DNA TGCGGTGCTCCCGCTGGGGGCTCTACCGGGAGATCCTACAATGAGCAGTTCTTC. This rearrangement joins TRBV20-1 to TRBJ2-1, with D perhaps given as TRBD1 or TRBD2 (6 bases each). The CDR3 consists of 18 residues. From germline, CDR1 is DFQATT and CDR2 SNEGSKA (reference sequence).

In its sample, this clonotype was seen a few times. This chain joins TRBV20-1 and TRBJ2-5; D possibly corresponds to TRBD2 (5 bases). The CDR3 loop spans 13 amino acids. Trimming removed 0 bases from V and 7 bases from J, with 12 bases in between. Germline V lookup: CDR1 DFQATT, CDR2 SNEGSKA (reference sequence). CDR3 in DNA: TGCAGTGCTAGAGATACGGGTCGGGGGACCCAGTACTTC. It specifies CSARDTGRGTQYF.

The J gene is TRBJ2-5, the V gene TRBV12-3 or TRBV12-4; perhaps TRBD2 as D (6 bases). V was pared by 6 bases and J by 5 bases, with 13 bases between. The CDR3 is made up of 13 amino acids. For the CDR3, the DNA is TGTGCCAGCAGCGGGACTCCGCGCGAGACCCAGTACTTC. It yields the protein CASSGTPRETQYF.

This CDR3 is CASRGLAGSGSYNEQFF. The CDR3 DNA sequence: TGTGCCAGCAGGGGACTGGCGGGAAGTGGCTCCTACAATGAGCAGTTCTTC. The chain recombines TRBV12-3 or TRBV12-4 with TRBJ2-1, with TRBD2 as a possible D gene (6 bases). With 6 bases removed from V and 0 bases from J, the gap between germline ends came to 18 bases. The CDR3 runs 17 residues.

This clonotype showed up just a few times. V usage is TRBV11-2 and J usage is TRBJ2-5, with 7 nucleotides matching TRBD2. Near its end, the DNA agrees better with TRBJ2-7, so the J call may be wrong. CDR1 is SGHAT and CDR2 is FQNNGV in the germline V gene. The CDR3 has 16 amino acids. The CDR3 bases are TGTGCCAGCAGCTTAGCGTTCGGGAGGAGAGGTTACGAGCAGTACTTC. Residues: CASSLAFGRRGYEQYF.

In the case of this clonotype: The junction and the germline gene differ at one end; a read error may be behind it. The J gene is TRBJ2-5, the V gene TRBV5-1; D is uncertain. This CDR3 has 12 residues. In germline, CDR1 is SGHRS, CDR2 YFSETQ. The CDR3 spells CASSSRQGTQYF. The CDR3 DNA reads TGCGCCAGCAGCTCTCGGCAAGGGACCCAGTACTTC.

The rearrangement links TRBV7-2 to TRBJ2-7; TRBD2 matches 9 bases. With V trimmed by 5 bases and J by 7 bases, 21 bases remained unmatched. CDR1 SGHTA and CDR2 FQGNSA come from the germline V gene. CDR3 size: 18 residues. The CDR3 sequence: CASSLRSSGGLSYNEQYF. The CDR3 coding sequence is TGTGCCAGCAGCCTGCGGAGTAGCGGGGGCCTCTCCTACAATGAGCAGTACTTC.

This chain joins TRBV12-3 or TRBV12-4 and TRBJ2-5; TRBD2 might be the D (5 bases). Trimming took 9 bases from V and 4 from J, leaving 9 bases between them. The CDR3 runs to 11 residues. The DNA for the CDR3 is TGTGCCAGGGGGAGAGGAGAGACCCAGTACTTC. Amino acid sequence: CARGRGETQYF.